These T cell receptor beta chains were read from a single sample in a study of T cells after yellow fever vaccination. A single record per CDR3 protein comes from TCRdb applying MiXCR to the 5' RACE reads. Found here are around 350,000 distinct CDR3 sequences, 11% of them singletons; the top ten hold roughly 18%. Sequences were derived from PBMCs, sampled on the day of the first yellow fever vaccination. Source of these receptors: a man between 18 and 29 years old who received the YFV17D yellow fever vaccine. CDR3s include the opening cysteine and the closing phenylalanine or tryptophan. D genes are given only for firm matches. Size is omitted from some rows. Given values are once, few, many or a class for expanded clones.

D,size,J,V,CDR3,DNA
.,.,TRBJ1-3,TRBV12-3/TRBV12-4,CASSSLQRGPIYF,TGTGCCAGCAGTTCGCTTCAGAGAGGGCCCATATATTTT
.,.,TRBJ1-2,TRBV4-2,CASSQEAANYGYTF,TGTGCCAGCAGCCAAGAAGCAGCCAACTATGGCTACACCTTC
.,few,TRBJ2-7,TRBV30,CAWSLGGRGEQYF,TGTGCCTGGAGTCTAGGCGGAAGAGGGGAGCAGTACTTC
.,few,TRBJ2-3,TRBV27,CASRREGGGTDTQYF,TGTGCCAGCAGGAGGGAAGGAGGGGGCACAGATACGCAGTATTTT
TRBD1,.,TRBJ2-6,TRBV11-1,CASNQGVLIYSGANVLTF,TGTGCCAGCAATCAGGGGGTCCTCATTTACTCTGGGGCCAACGTCCTGACTTTC
TRBD1,many,TRBJ2-6,TRBV5-1,CASSYGTGYGANVLTF,TGCGCCAGCAGCTATGGGACAGGGTACGGGGCCAACGTCCTGACTTTC
.,few,TRBJ1-1,TRBV5-1,CASSLAQPNTEAFF,TGCGCCAGCAGCTTGGCGCAGCCCAACACTGAAGCTTTCTTT
TRBD1,many,TRBJ1-5,TRBV7-8,CVSSTGQGYQPQHF,TGTGTCAGCAGCACGGGACAGGGGTATCAGCCCCAGCATTTT
TRBD2,.,TRBJ2-3,TRBV3-1,CASRGLAGAGDTQYF,TGTGCCAGCAGGGGACTAGCGGGGGCCGGGGATACGCAGTATTTT
TRBD1,many,TRBJ1-2,TRBV5-1,CASSLGGTGGESYTF,TGCGCCAGCAGCTTGGGGGGGACAGGGGGCGAAAGCTACACCTTC
.,.,TRBJ2-3,TRBV10-3,CAISESTQSTDTQYF,TGTGCCATCAGTGAGTCGACACAGTCCACAGATACGCAGTATTTT
.,.,TRBJ2-2,TRBV6-2/TRBV6-3,CASSTTKTGNTGELFF,TGTGCCAGCAGTACTACAAAGACAGGGAACACCGGGGAGCTGTTTTTT
.,.,TRBJ1-1,TRBV12-5,CASGPDKGNEDFF,TGTGCTAGTGGACCGGACAAAGGGAACGAAGATTTCTTT
.,.,TRBJ2-5,TRBV10-3,CAIRNRDNQETQYF,TGTGCCATCAGGAACAGGGACAACCAAGAGACCCAGTACTTC
.,.,TRBJ1-1,TRBV5-4,CASSLARATEAFF,TGTGCCAGCAGCTTGGCCCGGGCGACTGAAGCTTTCTTT
TRBD2,.,TRBJ2-3,TRBV7-6,CASSHTLAGADTQYF,TGTGCCAGCAGCCACACCCTAGCGGGCGCAGATACGCAGTATTTT
.,.,TRBJ2-5,TRBV5-6,CASSFGGTQYF,TGTGCCAGCAGCTTTGGGGGGACCCAGTACTTC
TRBD1,.,TRBJ2-1,TRBV7-2,CASSFRDRGEYEQFF,TGTGCCAGCAGCTTCCGGGACAGGGGGGAGTATGAGCAGTTCTTC
TRBD1,few,TRBJ2-1,TRBV20-1,CSAMTGTGGHEQFF,TGCAGTGCGATGACCGGGACAGGGGGCCATGAGCAGTTCTTC
.,.,TRBJ2-3,TRBV6-2/TRBV6-3,CASSDSVLDTQYF,TGTGCCAGCAGCGACTCGGTTCTAGATACGCAGTATTTT
.,few,TRBJ1-1,TRBV12-3/TRBV12-4,CASSFAAAQAFF,TGTGCCAGCAGTTTCGCGGCAGCCCAAGCTTTCTTT
TRBD2,few,TRBJ2-5,TRBV15,CATSRRLAETQYF,TGTGCCACCAGCAGACGACTAGCAGAGACCCAGTACTTC
.,.,TRBJ2-3,TRBV6-5,CASSWGAYDTQYF,TGTGCCAGCAGTTGGGGGGCGTATGATACGCAGTATTTT
.,.,TRBJ2-3,TRBV20-1,CSAILDSSTDTQYF,TGCAGTGCCATTCTCGACAGCTCCACAGATACGCAGTATTTT
.,.,TRBJ2-5,TRBV10-3,CAIRAPGSGETQYF,TGTGCCATCAGAGCCCCAGGGTCGGGAGAGACCCAGTACTTC
.,.,TRBJ2-3,TRBV19,CASTSSDTQYF,TGTGCCAGTACCTCCTCCGATACGCAGTATTTT
.,.,TRBJ2-3,TRBV5-1,CASSHGPSLGGQYF,TGCGCCAGCAGCCATGGGCCTTCCCTAGGGGGGCAGTATTTT
.,many,TRBJ2-3,TRBV29-1,CSAGFGDTQYF,TGCAGCGCCGGTTTCGGAGATACGCAGTATTTT
TRBD2,.,TRBJ2-3,TRBV4-1,CASSRYLSGTSGGAWKDTQYF,TGCGCCAGCAGCCGATACTTATCCGGGACTAGCGGGGGGGCCTGGAAAGATACGCAGTATTTT
.,few,TRBJ2-7,TRBV20-1,CSAGGDFYEQYF,TGCAGTGCTGGAGGGGATTTCTACGAGCAGTACTTC
TRBD1,.,TRBJ2-7,TRBV5-1,CASSDRTGAYEQYF,TGCGCCAGCAGCGACAGGACAGGAGCATACGAGCAGTACTTC
.,few,TRBJ1-1,TRBV5-1,CASSLAIARGMNTEAFF,TGCGCCAGCAGCTTGGCCATTGCCAGGGGCATGAACACTGAAGCTTTCTTT
TRBD2,.,TRBJ2-1,TRBV18,CASSPAGGFDNEQFF,TGTGCCAGCTCACCAGCGGGGGGGTTTGACAATGAGCAGTTCTTC
.,.,TRBJ2-7,TRBV12-3/TRBV12-4,CASSMGGQGTYEQYF,TGTGCCAGCAGCATGGGGGGTCAGGGAACCTACGAGCAGTACTTC
TRBD1,.,TRBJ1-2,TRBV4-3,CASSQDVGQAVVGYGYTF,TGCGCCAGCAGCCAAGATGTGGGACAGGCCGTTGTCGGCTATGGCTACACCTTC
TRBD1,few,TRBJ1-1,TRBV18,CASTPSPDRVEKNTEAFF,TGTGCCAGCACCCCTTCACCGGACAGGGTTGAGAAGAACACTGAAGCTTTCTTT
TRBD1,.,TRBJ2-5,TRBV5-1,CASSLTTGEETQYF,TGCGCCAGCAGCTTGACGACAGGGGAAGAGACCCAGTACTTC
.,.,TRBJ1-1,TRBV5-1,CASRLGRSTEAFF,TGCGCCAGTCGACTAGGACGGAGCACTGAAGCTTTCTTT
.,.,TRBJ2-2,TRBV29-1,CSAARGTGELFF,TGCAGCGCCGCCAGGGGCACCGGGGAGCTGTTTTTT
TRBD2,few,TRBJ2-1,TRBV6-6,CASSPRAGAPFF,TGTGCCAGCAGCCCCCGGGCGGGAGCCCCGTTCTTC
.,.,TRBJ2-6,TRBV7-7,CASSRDLDSGANVLTF,TGTGCTAGCAGTCGGGACTTAGACTCTGGGGCCAACGTCCTGACTTTC
.,many,TRBJ2-5,TRBV7-8,CASSLAFETQYF,TGTGCCAGCAGCTTAGCGTTCGAGACCCAGTACTTC
.,.,TRBJ2-1,TRBV12-3/TRBV12-4,CASRPGLSVHEQFF,TGTGCCAGCAGGCCGGGACTTAGCGTCCATGAGCAGTTCTTC
.,.,TRBJ2-2,TRBV24-1,CATSGGLTTGELFF,TGTGCCACCAGCGGGGGTCTTACTACCGGGGAGCTGTTTTTT
.,many,TRBJ2-1,TRBV28,CASILGGGYNEQFF,.
.,once,TRBJ2-3,TRBV9,CTSSVASLSSTDTQYF,TGTACCAGCAGCGTAGCTTCGTTATCTAGCACAGATACGCAGTATTTT
.,.,TRBJ2-5,TRBV6-2/TRBV6-3,CASSYSMSRDQETQYF,TGTGCCAGCAGTTACTCGATGTCCAGGGACCAAGAGACCCAGTACTTC
TRBD1,few,TRBJ1-1,TRBV4-3,CASSPTGGAWDTEAFF,TGCGCCAGCAGCCCCACAGGGGGCGCTTGGGACACTGAAGCTTTCTTT
TRBD1,many,TRBJ1-2,TRBV15,CATSGGQGYGYTF,TGTGCCACCAGCGGTGGACAGGGTTACGGCTACACCTTC
.,.,TRBJ2-5,TRBV9,CASRVRVTCCLEGETQYF,TGTGCCAGCAGAGTCCGTGTGACATGCTGTTTAGAAGGGGAGACCCAGTACTTC
.,many,TRBJ2-1,TRBV5-1,CASSLGASEQFF,TGCGCCAGCAGCTTGGGGGCAAGTGAGCAGTTCTTC
.,.,TRBJ2-7,TRBV7-2,CASSPGPRYEQYF,TGTGCCAGCAGCCCCGGGCCAAGGTACGAGCAGTACTTC
.,.,TRBJ2-2,TRBV14,CASSQGSSPLTGELFF,TGTGCCAGCAGCCAAGGCTCTAGCCCGCTCACCGGGGAGCTGTTTTTT
.,many,TRBJ1-5,TRBV19,CASSISGSQPQHF,TGTGCCAGTAGTATTTCCGGGAGTCAGCCCCAGCATTTT
.,.,TRBJ1-5,TRBV15,CATCPGPNQPQHF,TGTGCCACCTGTCCAGGCCCCAATCAGCCCCAGCATTTT
TRBD2,few,TRBJ2-7,TRBV7-2,CASSGRVSPSYEQYF,TGTGCCAGCAGCGGGAGGGTCTCCCCTTCCTACGAGCAGTACTTC
.,few,TRBJ2-1,TRBV19,CASSVRGGEQFF,TGTGCCAGTAGCGTACGAGGGGGTGAGCAGTTCTTC
.,few,TRBJ1-2,TRBV20-1,CSARPPSVYDGYTF,TGCAGTGCTAGACCTCCTTCCGTCTACGATGGCTACACCTTC
.,few,TRBJ2-7,TRBV5-6,CASSLQVYEQYF,TGTGCCAGCAGCTTGCAAGTCTACGAGCAGTACTTC